A single sample gave rise to the 30 T cell receptor beta chains below, sequenced in a study of T cell repertoires in cytomegalovirus infection (dated by TCRdb to the late 2010s). Reading the label with the study, this specimen's treatment or condition is: in vitro stimulation with specific CMV peptide epitopes to enrich CMV-specific T cells. TCRdb shows the sequencer as Illumina HiSeq 1500. TCRdb applied fastp at Q25 and MiXCR to the public reads, then kept only in-frame beta chains. Every entry covers one CDR3 protein and lists the most common genes and DNA from its rows. The sample has about 270,000 distinct CDR3 sequences on record, about 20% of them singletons. Roughly a fifth of the sample rests with the top ten. Their target antigens are unknown. This sample comprised cultured PBMCs, obtained from culture after CMV antigen stimulation. The receptors were gathered from a human donor in good health (CMV status not recorded). Some clones in this sample may be carry-over from other donors' samples.

V and J are TRBV6-2 or TRBV6-3 and TRBJ2-2; no clear D. The CDR3 has 13 amino acids. In germline, CDR1 is MNHEY, CDR2 SVGEGT. V was shortened by 6 bases and J by 0 bases, with 5 bases between the two germline ends. The CDR3, as DNA: TGTGCCAGCAGAGAAGCGAACACCGGGGAGCTGTTTTTT. This translates into CASREANTGELFF.

The J gene is TRBJ2-7, the V gene TRBV12-3 or TRBV12-4, with 9 bases identical to TRBD1. This CDR3 has 14 residues. J gave up 4 bases and V 5 bases, and 6 bases lay outside the gene matches. DNA of the CDR3: TGTGCCAGCAGTCACGGACAGGGGAGGTACGAGCAGTACGTC. Its translation is CASSHGQGRYEQYV.

DNA of the CDR3: TGTGCCAGCAGTCAGACAGTCCCAACTAATGAAAAACTGTTTTTT. It encodes CASSQTVPTNEKLFF. This sequence joins TRBV28 and TRBJ1-4; possible D gene TRBD1, 5 bases. The germline CDR1 and CDR2 sequences are MDHEN and SYDVKM. V was cut by 5 bases and J by 0 bases, with 10 bases left in between. The CDR3 length is 15 residues.

At least ten counts were recorded for this clonotype. This chain connects TRBV7-2 to TRBJ2-1; 8 bases map to TRBD1. CDR1 and CDR2 from the germline V gene are SGHTA and FQGNSA. CDR3 length equals 14 residues. V was clipped by 4 bases and J by 4 bases; unmatched bases: 3. CDR3 coding DNA: TGTGCCAGCAGCTCCAGGGGGCGTTACAATGAGCAGTTCTTC. This translates into CASSSRGRYNEQFF.

A few counts support this clonotype. The chain carries TRBV7-2 and TRBJ1-1; D is uncertain. Trimming took off 3 bases at V and 1 base at J, with 3 bases between the two ends. Germline V gives CDR1 SGHTA, CDR2 FQGNSA. The length of the CDR3 is 12 residues. CDR3 coding DNA: TGTGCCAGCAGCTTTTGGAACACTGAAGCTTTCTTT. It specifies CASSFWNTEAFF.

CDR3 sequence: CSAGSPNEQFF. CDR3 coding DNA: TGCAGTGCTGGGTCCCCAAATGAGCAGTTCTTC. J is TRBJ2-1 and V is TRBV20-1; D is uncertain. V was clipped by 5 bases and J by 7 bases, with 9 bases between them. Germline CDR1 is DFQATT and CDR2 is SNEGSKA (reference sequence). The CDR3 consists of 11 residues.

This clonotype has only a few counts. The chain couples TRBV19 to TRBJ2-2; D may be TRBD1 (5 bases). Between the trimmed V and J ends, which lost 7 bases and 4 bases, there was a span of 13 bases. The CDR3 runs to 14 residues. The germline gives CDR1 LNHDA, CDR2 SQIVND (reference sequence). CDR3 sequence reads: CASIGVIGTGELFF. The CDR3 region has the DNA TGTGCCAGTATAGGGGTGATAGGCACCGGGGAGCTGTTTTTT.

This clonotype was seen at least ten times. This chain joins TRBV7-9 and TRBJ2-7, with TRBD1 matching 8 bases. The V and J ends lost 4 bases and 3 bases, in that order; junction bases with no gene match: 8. The germline V gene encodes CDR1 SEHNR and CDR2 FQNEAQ (reference sequence). The length of the CDR3 is 15 residues. Here the CDR3 DNA reads TGTGCCAGCAGCTCTATAGGAGGACAGGGCTACGAGCAGTACTTC. Amino acids: CASSSIGGQGYEQYF.

The V gene is TRBV12-5, the J gene TRBJ1-1, with a weak D call TRBD1 (5 bases). Trimming pared 2 bases from V and 3 bases from J, leaving 13 bases between. The CDR3 contains 15 residues. Germline CDR1 and CDR2: LGHNT and FRNRAP. CDR3: CASGLTPGGYTEAFF. The DNA for the CDR3 is TGTGCTAGTGGTTTGACGCCTGGGGGGTACACTGAAGCTTTCTTT. Variable domain in full (rest from reference TRBV12-5 and TRBJ1-1): DARVTQTPRHKVTEMGQEVTMRCQPILGHNTVFWYRQTMMQGLELLAYFRNRAPLDDSGMPKDRFSAEMPDATLATLKIQPSEPRDSAVYFCASGLTPGGYTEAFFGQGTRLTVV.

This clonotype was seen a handful of times. J is TRBJ1-1 and V is TRBV7-9; D unclear. The CDR3 length is 13 residues. Germline CDR1 reads SEHNR; CDR2 reads FQNEAQ (reference sequence). V shed 8 bases and J shed 0 bases, with 10 bases lying between them. The CDR3 DNA sequence: TGTGCCAGCGGCGCAGGCCTGAACACTGAAGCTTTCTTT. Protein product: CASGAGLNTEAFF.

In the case of this clonotype: This clone may be a read error of a much larger clone one base away. V gene TRBV7-2 combines with J gene TRBJ1-1; D ambiguous. The germline V gene encodes CDR1 SGHTA and CDR2 FQGNSA. CDR3 length: 13 residues. V shed 1 base and J shed 3 bases, with 6 bases lying between them. The CDR3 here is CASSLGRHTEAFF. The CDR3 DNA sequence: TGTGCCAGCAGCTTAGGGAGGCACACTGAAGCTTTCTTT.

The rearrangement joins TRBV7-4 to TRBJ2-2; 7 bases align to TRBD2. V trimming: 1 base; J trimming: 4 bases; junction bases outside the gene matches: 6. The CDR3 covers 16 residues. The germline gives CDR1 SGHVT, CDR2 SQSDAQ. The CDR3 loop reads CASSLGLAQRTGELFF. CDR3 nucleotide sequence: TGTGCCAGCAGCTTAGGACTAGCCCAACGCACCGGGGAGCTGTTTTTT.

The sample holds many counts of this clonotype. V is TRBV7-2 and J is TRBJ1-4; 7 bases match TRBD1. The trim removed 4 bases at V and 5 bases at J, leaving 4 bases unmatched. The length of the CDR3 is 14 residues. Germline CDR1 and CDR2: SGHTA and FQGNSA. Here the CDR3 DNA reads TGTGCCAGCAGCTCCCGACAGGGCAATGAAAAACTGTTTTTT. It encodes CASSSRQGNEKLFF. Variable domain in full (rest from reference TRBV7-2 and TRBJ1-4): GAGVSQSPSNKVTEKGKDVELRCDPISGHTALYWYRQSLGQGLEFLIYFQGNSAPDKSGLPSDRFSAERTGGSVSTLTIQRTQQEDSAVYLCASSSRQGNEKLFFGSGTQLSVL.

This chain links TRBV6-1 with TRBJ1-5, with 7 bases lining up with TRBD1. Germline CDR1 MNHNS, CDR2 SASEGT. J lost 12 bases, V lost 3 bases, and 17 bases had no gene match. This CDR3 spans 16 amino acids. The CDR3: CASSDVGGEGSGGQHF. CDR3 coding DNA: TGTGCCAGCAGTGATGTCGGGGGCGAGGGATCAGGGGGCCAGCATTTT.

This clonotype was counted between two and nine times. This chain joins TRBV12-5 and TRBJ1-6, with D possibly TRBD1 on 5 matching bases. The CDR3 length is 17 residues. Trimming shortened V by 0 bases and J by 5 bases, and 14 bases separated the two germline ends. Per the germline V gene, CDR1 is LGHNT and CDR2 is FRNRAP. The CDR3 loop reads CASGLVLGGENNSPLHF. The CDR3 bases are TGTGCTAGTGGTTTGGTACTCGGGGGTGAAAATAATTCACCCCTCCACTTT.

This clonotype was found a few times. The chain couples TRBV5-6 to TRBJ2-7; 11 nucleotides match TRBD2. The CDR3 runs 16 residues. Germline V gives CDR1 SGHDT, CDR2 YYEEEE. V shed 0 bases, J shed 2 bases, and the junction held 4 bases outside the gene matches. The CDR3 bases are TGTGCCAGCAGCTTGGGCCTGGGACTAGCGGCCTACGAGCAGTACTTC. Amino acids: CASSLGLGLAAYEQYF.

This clonotype was recorded at least ten times. The CDR3 DNA is TGTGCCAGCAGCTTGGAGGAATATTCCTACAATGAGCAGTTCTTC. Protein sequence: CASSLEEYSYNEQFF. The rearrangement uses TRBV7-2 and TRBJ2-1; the D gene is possibly TRBD2 (5 bases). This CDR3 spans 15 amino acids. The V end was cut by 3 bases, the J end by 1 base, with 10 bases between. Germline CDR1 SGHTA, CDR2 FQGNSA.

The genes are TRBV3-1 and TRBJ2-7; 11 bases align to TRBD2. From germline, CDR1 is LGHDT and CDR2 YNNKEL (reference sequence). The CDR3 spans 17 residues. Trimming at V came to 2 bases and at J to 7 bases, leaving 13 bases not matched to a gene. The DNA of the CDR3 is TGTGCCAGCAGCCAAACGAGGACTAGCGGGCTAGCCTGGGAGCAGTACTTC. Protein product: CASSQTRTSGLAWEQYF.

This clonotype was detected many times. Here the CDR3 DNA reads TGTGCCAGCAGCTTGTATTACAACGAGGGACAATTGAGCTCTGGAAACACCATATATTTT. This encodes CASSLYYNEGQLSSGNTIYF. This rearrangement joins TRBV7-2 to TRBJ1-3, with D possibly being TRBD1 (6 bases). Deletions cut 3 bases from V and 0 bases from J, with 24 bases between. The germline gives CDR1 SGHTA, CDR2 FQGNSA. The CDR3 totals 20 residues.

This clonotype was seen a handful of times. The chain is built from TRBV7-9 and TRBJ1-5; TRBD1 might be the D (5 bases). The CDR3 runs to 15 residues. V shed 1 base and J shed 3 bases, with 10 bases lying between them. Germline V gene data show CDR1 as SEHNR and CDR2 as FQNEAQ (reference sequence). The CDR3 DNA follows: TGTGCCAGCAGCTTAGGTGGGGGGTTCAATCAGCCCCAGCATTTT. Translating gives CASSLGGGFNQPQHF.

This clonotype was observed many times. The V gene is TRBV7-6, the J gene TRBJ2-7, with D hard to call. The V end lost 5 bases, the J end lost 3 bases, and 17 bases lay between the germline ends. Germline V CDR1 and CDR2: SGHVS, FNYEAQ. The length of the CDR3 is 15 residues. CDR3 sequence reads: CASSLSLSGSYEQYV. The CDR3 coding sequence is TGTGCCAGCAGCCTCTCCCTTTCAGGTAGCTACGAGCAGTACGTC.

In its sample, this clonotype was seen a few times. The V call is TRBV11-2, the J call TRBJ2-3; D possibly matches TRBD1 or TRBD2 (5 bases each). This CDR3 spans 17 amino acids. Germline V gene sequence: CDR1 SGHAT, CDR2 FQNNGV. With 4 bases removed from V and 2 bases from J, the gap between germline ends came to 19 bases. CDR3 bases: TGTGCCAGCAGCTCAACGGACCTTTGGGGGTCCACAGATACGCAGTATTTT. Its translation is CASSSTDLWGSTDTQYF. The variable domain in full, with the rest retrieved from reference TRBV11-2 and TRBJ2-3, is EAGVAQSPRYKIIEKRQSVAFWCNPISGHATLYWYQQILGQGPKLLIQFQNNGVVDDSQLPKDRFSAERLKGVDSTLKIQPAKLEDSAVYLCASSSTDLWGSTDTQYFGPGTRLTVL.

This clonotype was picked up many times. J is TRBJ2-3 and V is TRBV7-2; 8 bases line up with TRBD2. Per germline, CDR1 SGHTA and CDR2 FQGNSA. J lost 5 bases, V lost 2 bases, and 9 bases had no gene match. The CDR3 contains 16 residues. CDR3 in amino acids: CASSLLSGRVGDTQYF. The CDR3 DNA sequence: TGTGCCAGCAGCTTACTAAGCGGGAGAGTAGGAGATACGCAGTATTTT.

The gene calls are TRBV10-2 and TRBJ2-7; D gene uncertain. The V end lost 3 bases, the J end lost 4 bases, and 10 bases lay between the germline ends. The V gene's germline CDR1 is WSHSY and CDR2 SAAADI. The CDR3 spans 13 residues. The CDR3 sequence: CASSDSPSYEQYV. CDR3 sequence (DNA): TGCGCCAGCAGTGATTCCCCCTCGTACGAGCAGTACGTC.

This chain links TRBV27 with TRBJ1-5; the D gene is possibly TRBD1 (5 bases). Germline values: CDR1 MNHEY, CDR2 SMNVEV (reference sequence). The CDR3 totals 12 residues. Trimming removed 10 bases from V and 6 bases from J, with 13 bases in between. The CDR3 DNA reads TGTGCCACACCTATCGGGGGTCAGCCCCAGCATTTT. Protein product: CATPIGGQPQHF.

The chain joins TRBV7-1 to TRBJ2-1; TRBD2 matches 7 bases. TRBV7-1 is an ORF, with its function uncertain. The CDR3 length is 16 residues. After removal of 3 bases from V and 5 bases from J, the junction contained 10 bases not matched to a gene. The CDR3 sequence is CASSSTGTTENNEQFF. DNA for the CDR3: TGTGCCAGCAGCTCTACCGGGACTACGGAGAACAATGAGCAGTTCTTC.

The chain combines TRBV12-3 or TRBV12-4 with TRBJ2-2; D is perhaps TRBD2 (6 bases). Deletions cut 3 bases from V and 6 bases from J, with 20 bases between. The CDR3 has 17 residues. The CDR3 DNA is TGTGCCAGCAGTTTGGGAGCTGGCGGGACCTCTCCCGGGGAGCTGTTTTTT. Translation gives CASSLGAGGTSPGELFF.

The chain links TRBV19 to TRBJ1-2; maybe TRBD1 (5 bases). The CDR3 has 12 amino acids. The V end was cut by 5 bases, the J end by 8 bases, with 12 bases between. Germline loops: CDR1 LNHDA, CDR2 SQIVND (reference sequence). CDR3 residues: CASSGAGGGYTF. The DNA of the CDR3 is TGTGCCAGTAGTGGGGCGGGCGGCGGCTACACCTTC. Based on the CDR3 plus reference TRBV19 and TRBJ1-2, the full variable domain is DGGITQSPKYLFRKEGQNVTLSCEQNLNHDAMYWYRQDPGQGLRLIYYSQIVNDFQKGDIAEGYSVSREKKESFPLTVTSAQKNPTAFYLCASSGAGGGYTFGSGTRLTVV.

V and J are TRBV7-9 and TRBJ2-3; 7 nucleotides align to TRBD1. The CDR3 runs to 14 residues. V trimming: 3 bases; J trimming: 1 base; junction bases outside the gene matches: 1. Germline V CDR1 and CDR2: SEHNR, FQNEAQ (reference sequence). As DNA, the CDR3 is TGTGCCAGCAGCTTTCAGGGGGGCACAGATACGCAGTATTTT. Translating gives CASSFQGGTDTQYF.

In this sample, this clonotype turned up a few times. The chain joins TRBV27 to TRBJ1-5; D ambiguous. Germline V gene data show CDR1 as MNHEY and CDR2 as SMNVEV (reference sequence). The CDR3 loop spans 12 amino acids. The V end lost 3 bases, the J end lost 5 bases, and 5 bases lay between the germline ends. CDR3 region: CASSFIDQPQHF. In DNA, the CDR3 is TGTGCCAGCAGTTTTATCGATCAGCCCCAGCATTTT.